These 27 T cell receptor beta chains came from one sample sequenced in a study of T cells in Graves' hyperthyroidism and ophthalmopathy. Amplification yielded TCR beta CDR3 regions, with RNA transcripts as the source. An initial round of RT-PCR targeting the TCR CDR3 relied on the HTBI primer set. MiXCR, applied by TCRdb to the multiplex PCR reads, yields one record per CDR3 protein. The sample carries 300,000 to 500,000 distinct CDR3 sequences, about an eighth recorded once. Material for sequencing was blood. These receptors all come from a man over 45 with Graves' ophthalmopathy.

Points on this clonotype: A much more abundant neighbour one base away suggests this may be a read error. The V and J genes are TRBV3-1 and TRBJ2-1; 13 bases map to TRBD2. Looked up from germline, CDR1 is LGHDT and CDR2 is YNNKEL (reference sequence). The CDR3 runs to 18 residues. V shed 4 bases, J shed 2 bases, and the junction held 8 bases outside the gene matches. The CDR3 bases are TGTGCCAGCAGCCCCCGGACTAGCGGGAGAATGGCCTACAATGAGCAGTTCTTC. Protein sequence: CASSPRTSGRMAYNEQFF.

This clonotype was counted ten times or more. The chain combines TRBV20-1 with TRBJ2-1, with D unclear. The CDR3 sequence is 13 residues long. Germline lookup yields CDR1 DFQATT and CDR2 SNEGSKA (reference sequence). V dropped 7 bases and J dropped 3 bases, with 13 bases sitting between them. DNA for the CDR3: TGCAGTGTCACCCCGTTAGTCTACAATGAGCAGTTCTTC. It specifies CSVTPLVYNEQFF.

This clonotype showed up many times. CDR3 sequence reads: CATSDLRGVNEQFF. CDR3 nucleotide sequence: TGTGCCACCAGTGATTTGAGGGGCGTCAATGAGCAGTTCTTC. The gene calls are TRBV24-1 and TRBJ2-1; TRBD1 is a possible D gene (5 bases). The CDR3 is 14 residues long. Germline CDR1 and CDR2: KGHDR and SFDVKD. Trimming cost V 0 bases and J 6 bases, with 8 bases left between them.

This clonotype was seen repeatedly, ten times or more. The chain employs TRBV18 and TRBJ2-3; possible D gene TRBD2, 6 bases. CDR1 KGHSH and CDR2 LQKENI come from the germline V gene. This CDR3 spans 16 amino acids. Trimming pared 3 bases from V and 2 bases from J, leaving 15 bases between. The CDR3 DNA sequence: TGTGCCAGCTCACCTACAAGCGGAGGGCTCACAGATACGCAGTATTTT. The encoded protein is CASSPTSGGLTDTQYF.

This clonotype was picked up many times. This chain connects TRBV27 to TRBJ2-7; 8 bases fit TRBD1. The ends lost 6 bases at V and 3 bases at J; junction bases unmatched: 16. Germline values: CDR1 MNHEY, CDR2 SMNVEV (reference sequence). This CDR3 is built from 17 residues. The CDR3 coding sequence is TGTGCCAGCAGCCTGAGAACAGGGGGGATGTGGTTCTACGAGCAGTACTTC. Its translation: CASSLRTGGMWFYEQYF.

V usage is TRBV7-9 and J usage is TRBJ1-5; D is unresolved. CDR1 and CDR2 from the germline V gene are SEHNR and FQNEAQ (reference sequence). CDR3 size: 13 residues. V lost 5 bases and J 3 bases, leaving 8 bases between the germline ends. The CDR3 sequence: CASSPGHNQPQHF. CDR3 coding DNA: TGTGCCAGCAGCCCTGGGCACAATCAGCCCCAGCATTTT.

This clonotype appeared a few times. The rearrangement uses TRBV29-1 and TRBJ2-7; 7 nucleotides align to TRBD2. From germline, CDR1 is SQVTM and CDR2 ANQGSEA. Trimming removed 6 bases from V and 6 bases from J; junction bases left unmatched: 14. This CDR3 has 14 amino acids. The CDR3 region is CSVEIGRESFEQYF. The CDR3, as DNA: TGCAGCGTGGAGATAGGGAGGGAGAGTTTCGAGCAGTACTTC.

This clonotype was picked up many times. The chain combines TRBV5-1 with TRBJ2-1; 10 nucleotides match TRBD2. Germline V gene sequence: CDR1 SGHRS, CDR2 YFSETQ. The CDR3 covers 18 residues. V lost 4 bases, J lost 0 bases, and 10 bases stayed unmatched. The DNA for the CDR3 is TGCGCCAGCAGCGTAGGGACTAGCGCCTTATTCTCCTACAATGAGCAGTTCTTC. It encodes CASSVGTSALFSYNEQFF.

The chain links TRBV11-1 to TRBJ2-3; the D is unclear. V lost 1 base and J lost 3, with 5 bases in between. Germline V gene lookup returns CDR1 SGHAT and CDR2 FQDESV (reference sequence). The CDR3 is 13 amino acids. The CDR3 loop is CASSLVWTDTQYF. Written as DNA, the CDR3 is TGTGCCAGCAGCTTAGTCTGGACAGATACGCAGTATTTT.

This clonotype has a count of ten or more. This rearrangement joins TRBV29-1 to TRBJ2-5; 10 positions match TRBD2. Germline V gene data show CDR1 as SQVTM and CDR2 as ANQGSEA. The CDR3 extends over 14 amino acids. The J segment lost 5 bases and the V segment lost 7 bases, leaving 10 bases of the junction unmatched. CDR3 DNA sequence: TGCAGCGCAACTCTAGCGGGAGTGGGGGAGACCCAGTACTTC. It yields the protein CSATLAGVGETQYF.

This clonotype has at least ten counts. The rearrangement links TRBV20-1 to TRBJ2-4; D assignment may be TRBD1 or TRBD2 (5 bases each). The V and J ends lost 4 bases and 1 base respectively, with 17 bases between them. Germline CDR1 and CDR2: DFQATT and SNEGSKA (reference sequence). The CDR3 spans 16 residues. The CDR3 DNA follows: TGCAGTGCTATCCGGGACCAGGGTGTGGCCAAAAACATTCAGTACTTC. It yields the protein CSAIRDQGVAKNIQYF.

This clonotype was counted many times. This sequence joins TRBV20-1 and TRBJ1-1; possible D gene TRBD1, 5 bases. Germline V gene sequence: CDR1 DFQATT, CDR2 SNEGSKA (reference sequence). V lost 0 bases and J 5 bases, leaving 13 bases between the germline ends. The CDR3 runs 14 residues. The CDR3 DNA follows: TGCAGTGCTAGAGATCGAGGAAGGGGAACTGAAGCTTTCTTT. This gives the protein CSARDRGRGTEAFF.

This clonotype has a handful of counts. The V and J genes are TRBV7-2 and TRBJ2-1; 10 bases map to TRBD2. CDR1 is SGHTA and CDR2 is FQGNSA in the germline V gene. V was clipped by 7 bases and J by 5 bases; unmatched bases: 8. The CDR3 sequence is 15 residues long. In DNA, the CDR3 is TGTGCCAGCAACCCCCTAGCGGGAGACCACAATGAGCAGTTCTTC. It specifies CASNPLAGDHNEQFF.

This clonotype was detected ten times or more. The genes are TRBV2 and TRBJ2-7, with TRBD1 matching over 9 bases. In germline, CDR1 is SNHLY, CDR2 FYNNEI. Trimming took 6 bases from V and 7 from J; bases not matched to a gene: 10. The CDR3 consists of 14 residues. CDR3 sequence: CASRPGTGSGEQYF. CDR3 in DNA: TGTGCCAGCAGACCCGGGACAGGGTCGGGAGAGCAGTACTTC.

This clonotype was recorded many times. The chain carries TRBV20-1 and TRBJ1-5, with TRBD1 matching 7 bases. Germline V gene data show CDR1 as DFQATT and CDR2 as SNEGSKA (reference sequence). The CDR3 spans 16 residues. After removal of 1 base from V and 0 bases from J, the junction contained 6 bases not matched to a gene. In nucleotides, the CDR3 is TGCAGTGCTAGAGTGGGAGGGACAGATAGCAATCAGCCCCAGCATTTT. The encoded protein is CSARVGGTDSNQPQHF.

This clonotype was seen many times. V usage is TRBV2 and J usage is TRBJ2-1, with TRBD1 identical over 9 bases. The CDR3 is made up of 14 amino acids. Germline loops: CDR1 SNHLY, CDR2 FYNNEI. Trimming took 8 bases from V and 8 from J; bases not matched to a gene: 10. CDR3 DNA: TGTGCCAGCGGGTCCCGGGACAGGGATCATGAGCAGTTCTTC. This encodes CASGSRDRDHEQFF. The full variable domain, with the rest looked up from reference TRBV2 and TRBJ2-1, is EPEVTQTPSHQVTQMGQEVILRCVPISNHLYFYWYRQILGQKVEFLVSFYNNEISEKSEIFDDQFSVERPDGSNFTLKIRSTKLEDSAMYFCASGSRDRDHEQFFGPGTRLTVL.

The V gene is TRBV7-9, the J gene TRBJ2-1; D is possibly TRBD1 or TRBD2 (5 bases each). Between the trimmed V and J ends, which lost 0 bases and 10 bases, there was a span of 10 bases. The V gene's germline CDR1 is SEHNR and CDR2 FQNEAQ (reference sequence). The CDR3 has 13 amino acids. The CDR3 nucleotides read TGTGCCAGCAGCTTAGCCGGGGCCAGGGAGCAGTTCTTC. Its protein is CASSLAGAREQFF.

This clonotype was seen ten or more times. V is TRBV3-1 and J is TRBJ2-7; 15 positions match TRBD2. The V and J ends lost 5 bases and 6 bases, in that order; junction bases with no gene match: 8. Germline CDR1 reads LGHDT; CDR2 reads YNNKEL (reference sequence). The CDR3 runs to 16 residues. CDR3 protein: CASSGGTSGRWGEQYF. CDR3 DNA sequence: TGTGCCAGCAGCGGGGGGACTAGCGGGAGGTGGGGCGAGCAGTACTTC.

This clonotype has just one count. The chain uses TRBV5-1 and TRBJ1-4; 12 bases agree with TRBD1. The V gene's germline CDR1 is SGHRS and CDR2 YFSETQ. The ends lost 5 bases at V and 8 bases at J; junction bases unmatched: 10. This CDR3 is 16 amino acids long. The DNA for the CDR3 is TGCGCCAGCAGAGGGACAGGGGGCGTTGGCGGCGAAAAACTGTTTTTT. Amino acids: CASRGTGGVGGEKLFF.

The CDR3 DNA sequence: TGTGCCAGCAGTTTACACAGACCCGCCGGGGAGCTGTTTTTT. Encoded protein: CASSLHRPAGELFF. V usage is TRBV6-2 or TRBV6-3 and J usage is TRBJ2-2; D is ambiguous. The CDR3 spans 14 residues. Trimming shortened V by 4 bases and J by 6 bases, and 12 bases separated the two germline ends. Germline CDR1 reads MNHEY; CDR2 reads SVGEGT.

This clonotype has just a few counts. This chain links TRBV18 with TRBJ2-2, with 8 positions matching TRBD2. The junction had 11 bases not matched to a gene; V was cut back by 0 bases and J by 5 bases. CDR1 and CDR2 from the germline V gene are KGHSH and LQKENI. The length of the CDR3 is 18 residues. The DNA for the CDR3 is TGTGCCAGCTCACCACCGAACGCGGGAGGTGTTGGTACCGGGGAGCTGTTTTTT. Amino acids: CASSPPNAGGVGTGELFF.

This clonotype appeared many times. V usage is TRBV3-1 and J usage is TRBJ2-2; 8 bases align to TRBD1. Germline V gene data show CDR1 as LGHDT and CDR2 as YNNKEL (reference sequence). Losses at the gene ends were 2 bases for V and 5 bases for J; bases not matched to a gene: 7. This CDR3 spans 16 amino acids. The CDR3 DNA sequence: TGTGCCAGCAGCCAATTCGGACAGGGCTTGACCGGGGAGCTGTTTTTT. As protein: CASSQFGQGLTGELFF.

This clonotype was observed at least ten times. The chain couples TRBV5-1 to TRBJ1-1; D gene uncertain. From germline, CDR1 is SGHRS and CDR2 YFSETQ. V shed 4 bases and J shed 1 base, with 8 bases lying between them. CDR3 length equals 13 residues. The CDR3 bases are TGCGCCAGCAGCCCGGCCTGGAACACTGAAGCTTTCTTT. As protein: CASSPAWNTEAFF.

The chain uses TRBV20-1 and TRBJ2-7; 8 bases map to TRBD2. Trimming cost V 2 bases and J 1 base; bases outside gene matches: 7. The germline CDR1 and CDR2 sequences are DFQATT and SNEGSKA (reference sequence). CDR3 length: 15 amino acids. The CDR3 DNA follows: TGCAGTGCTAGACCCGGGACTAGAATTTCCTACGAGCAGTACTTC. It specifies CSARPGTRISYEQYF.

The V gene is TRBV6-5, the J gene TRBJ1-2, with D perhaps TRBD1 (6 bases). The V gene's germline CDR1 is MNHEY and CDR2 SVGAGI. V lost 1 base and J 8 bases, leaving 17 bases between the germline ends. This CDR3 has 15 residues. CDR3 region: CASSYFQQGSGGYTF. CDR3 bases: TGTGCCAGCAGTTACTTCCAACAGGGTAGTGGCGGCTACACCTTC.

This clonotype was detected a few times. This chain uses TRBV28 with TRBJ2-2; 10 bases map to TRBD2. CDR1 is MDHEN, CDR2 SYDVKM, per germline. This CDR3 has 15 amino acids. Germline trimming cut 7 bases from V and 7 bases from J; bases unmatched to any gene: 9. The CDR3 sequence is CASILAGVSNGELFF. Written as DNA, the CDR3 is TGTGCCAGCATTCTAGCGGGAGTGAGCAACGGGGAGCTGTTTTTT.

This clonotype turned up a few times. The CDR3 DNA sequence: TGTGCCTGTCCGACACAGGGTACCTATGGCTACACCTTC. It yields the protein CACPTQGTYGYTF. The V and J genes are TRBV30 and TRBJ1-2; TRBD1 might be the D (6 bases). This CDR3 is built from 13 residues. Per germline, CDR1 GTSNPN and CDR2 SVGIG (reference sequence). With 6 bases removed from V and 4 bases from J, the gap between germline ends came to 15 bases. Full variable domain (rest looked up from reference TRBV30 and TRBJ1-2): SQTIHQWPATLVQPVGSPLSLECTVEGTSNPNLYWYRQAAGRGLQLLFYSVGIGQISSEVPQNLSASRPQDRQFILSSKKLLLSDSGFYLCACPTQGTYGYTFGSGTRLTVV.